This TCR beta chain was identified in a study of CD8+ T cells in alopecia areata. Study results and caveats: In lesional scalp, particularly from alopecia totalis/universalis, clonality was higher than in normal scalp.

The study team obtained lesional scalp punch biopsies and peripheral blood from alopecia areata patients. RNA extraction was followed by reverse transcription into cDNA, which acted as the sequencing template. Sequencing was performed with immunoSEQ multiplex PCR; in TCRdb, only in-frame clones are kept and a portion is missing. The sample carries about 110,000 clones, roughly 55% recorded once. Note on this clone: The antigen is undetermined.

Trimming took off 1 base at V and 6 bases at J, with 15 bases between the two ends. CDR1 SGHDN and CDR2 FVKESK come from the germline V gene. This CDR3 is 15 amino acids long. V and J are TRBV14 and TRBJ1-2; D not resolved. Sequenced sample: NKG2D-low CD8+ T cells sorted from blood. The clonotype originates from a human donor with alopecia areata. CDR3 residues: CASSQGLGRTHGYTF. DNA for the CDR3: TGTGCCAGCAGCCAAGGACTTGGCAGAACGCATGGCTACACCTTC.